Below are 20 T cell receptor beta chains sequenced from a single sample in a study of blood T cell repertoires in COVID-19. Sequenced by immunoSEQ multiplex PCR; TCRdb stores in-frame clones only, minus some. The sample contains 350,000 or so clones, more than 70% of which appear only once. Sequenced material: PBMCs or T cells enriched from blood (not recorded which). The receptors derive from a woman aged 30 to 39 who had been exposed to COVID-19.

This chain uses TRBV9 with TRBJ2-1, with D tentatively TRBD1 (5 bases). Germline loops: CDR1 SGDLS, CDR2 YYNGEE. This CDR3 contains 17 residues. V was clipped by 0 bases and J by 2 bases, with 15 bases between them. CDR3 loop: CASSVGLAGLAYNEQFF. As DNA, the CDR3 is TGTGCCAGCAGCGTAGGGTTGGCAGGGCTCGCCTACAATGAGCAGTTCTTC. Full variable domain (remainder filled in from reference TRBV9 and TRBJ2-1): DSGVTQTPKHLITATGQRVTLRCSPRSGDLSVYWYQQSLDQGLQFLIQYYNGEERAKGNILERFSAQQFPDLHSELNLSSLELGDSALYFCASSVGLAGLAYNEQFFGPGTRLTVL.

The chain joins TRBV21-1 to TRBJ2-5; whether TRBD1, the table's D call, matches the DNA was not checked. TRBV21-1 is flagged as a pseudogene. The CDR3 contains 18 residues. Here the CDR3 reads CASSKGSRQGAAEETQYF. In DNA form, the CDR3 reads TGTGCCAGCAGCAAAGGGTCTAGGCAGGGGGCCGCGGAGGAGACCCAGTACTTC.

DNA of the CDR3: TGTGCCAGCCAGGGACAACCCTACGAGCAGTACTTC. It encodes CASQGQPYEQYF. V and J are TRBV28 and TRBJ2-7; possibly TRBD1 for D (6 bases). The CDR3 loop spans 12 amino acids. Germline V gene lookup returns CDR1 MDHEN and CDR2 SYDVKM. With 8 bases removed from V and 2 bases from J, the gap between germline ends came to 10 bases.

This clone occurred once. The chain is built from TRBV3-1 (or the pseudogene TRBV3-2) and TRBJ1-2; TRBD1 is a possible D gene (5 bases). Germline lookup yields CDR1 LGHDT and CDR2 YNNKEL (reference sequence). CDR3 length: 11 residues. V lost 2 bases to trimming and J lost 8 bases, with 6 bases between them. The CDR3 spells CASSQKGGYTF. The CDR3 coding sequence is TGTGCCAGCAGCCAAAAGGGGGGCTACACCTTC.

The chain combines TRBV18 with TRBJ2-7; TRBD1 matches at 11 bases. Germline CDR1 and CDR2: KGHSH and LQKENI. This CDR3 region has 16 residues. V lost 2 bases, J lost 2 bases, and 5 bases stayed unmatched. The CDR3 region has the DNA TGTGCCAGCTCACCATTGGGGACAGGGGGGACCTACGAGCAGTACTTC. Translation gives CASSPLGTGGTYEQYF. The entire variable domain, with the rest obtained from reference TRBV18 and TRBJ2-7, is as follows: NAGVMQNPRHLVRRRGQEARLRCSPMKGHSHVYWYRQLPEEGLKFMVYLQKENIIDESGMPKERFSAEFPKEGPSILRIQQVVRGDSAAYFCASSPLGTGGTYEQYFGPGTRLTVT.

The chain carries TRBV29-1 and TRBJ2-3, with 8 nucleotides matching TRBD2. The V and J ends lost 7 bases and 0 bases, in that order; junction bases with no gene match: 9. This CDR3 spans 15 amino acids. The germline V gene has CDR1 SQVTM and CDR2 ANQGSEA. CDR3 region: CSARREAASTDTQYF. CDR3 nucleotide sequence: TGCAGCGCCCGGCGGGAGGCCGCTAGCACAGATACGCAGTATTTT.

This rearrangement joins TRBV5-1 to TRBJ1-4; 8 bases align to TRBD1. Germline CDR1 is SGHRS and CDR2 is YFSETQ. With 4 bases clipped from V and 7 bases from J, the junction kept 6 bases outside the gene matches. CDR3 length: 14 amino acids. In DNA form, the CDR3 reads TGCGCCAGCAGCATGACAGGGGTTTTTGAAAAACTGTTTTTT. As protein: CASSMTGVFEKLFF. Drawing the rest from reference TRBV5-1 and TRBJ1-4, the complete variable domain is KAGVTQTPRYLIKTRGQQVTLSCSPISGHRSVSWYQQTPGQGLQFLFEYFSETQRNKGNFPGRFSGRQFSNSRSEMNVSTLELGDSALYLCASSMTGVFEKLFFGSGTQLSVL.

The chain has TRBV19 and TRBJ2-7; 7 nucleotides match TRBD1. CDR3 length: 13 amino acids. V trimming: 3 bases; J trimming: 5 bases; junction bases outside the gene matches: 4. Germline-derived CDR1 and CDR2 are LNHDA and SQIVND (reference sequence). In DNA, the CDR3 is TGTGCCAGTAGTATGGGCAGGGGGAACGAGCAGTACTTC. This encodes CASSMGRGNEQYF.

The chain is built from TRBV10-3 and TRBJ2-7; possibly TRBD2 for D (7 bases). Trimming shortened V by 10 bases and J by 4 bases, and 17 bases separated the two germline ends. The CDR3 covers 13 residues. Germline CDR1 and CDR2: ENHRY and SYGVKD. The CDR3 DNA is TGTGCCACTTTGAACGGGGGGCGGTACGAGCAGTACTTC. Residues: CATLNGGRYEQYF.

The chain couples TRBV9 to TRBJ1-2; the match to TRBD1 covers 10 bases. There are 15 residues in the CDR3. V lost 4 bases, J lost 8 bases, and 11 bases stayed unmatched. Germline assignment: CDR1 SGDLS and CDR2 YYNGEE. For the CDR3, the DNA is TGTGCCAGCAGCTCGGGTCCCGGGACAGGGGAGGGCTACACCTTC. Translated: CASSSGPGTGEGYTF.

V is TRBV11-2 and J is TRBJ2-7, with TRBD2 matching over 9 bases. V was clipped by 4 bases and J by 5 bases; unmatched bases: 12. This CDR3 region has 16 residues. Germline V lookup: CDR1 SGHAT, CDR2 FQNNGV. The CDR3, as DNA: TGTGCCAGCAGCTCCCGCAGCGGGACTAGCTCTAACGAGCAGTACTTC. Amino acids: CASSSRSGTSSNEQYF.

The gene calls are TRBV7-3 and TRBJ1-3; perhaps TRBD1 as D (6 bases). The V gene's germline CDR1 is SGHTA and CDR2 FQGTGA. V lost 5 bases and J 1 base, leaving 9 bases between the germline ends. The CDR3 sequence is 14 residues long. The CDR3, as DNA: TGTGCCAGCAGCCAGACAGGATCTGGAAACACCATATATTTT. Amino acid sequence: CASSQTGSGNTIYF. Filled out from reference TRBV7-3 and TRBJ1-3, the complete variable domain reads GAGVSQTPSNKVTEKGKYVELRCDPISGHTALYWYRQSLGQGPEFLIYFQGTGAADDSGLPNDRFFAVRPEGSVSTLKIQRTERGDSAVYLCASSQTGSGNTIYFGEGSWLTVV.

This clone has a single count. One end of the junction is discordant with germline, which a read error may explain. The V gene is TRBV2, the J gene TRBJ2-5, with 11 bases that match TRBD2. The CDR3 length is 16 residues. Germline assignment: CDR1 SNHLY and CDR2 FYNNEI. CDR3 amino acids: CASSDPGTSGEEAQYF. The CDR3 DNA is TGTGCCAGCAGTGACCCGGGGACTAGCGGCGAAGAGGCCCAGTACTTC.

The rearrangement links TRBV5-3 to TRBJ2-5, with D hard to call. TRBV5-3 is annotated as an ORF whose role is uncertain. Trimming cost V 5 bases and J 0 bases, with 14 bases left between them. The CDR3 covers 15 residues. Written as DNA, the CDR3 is TGTGCCAGAAGTTACGCACGCGTTTACCAAGAGACCCAGTACTTC. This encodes CARSYARVYQETQYF.

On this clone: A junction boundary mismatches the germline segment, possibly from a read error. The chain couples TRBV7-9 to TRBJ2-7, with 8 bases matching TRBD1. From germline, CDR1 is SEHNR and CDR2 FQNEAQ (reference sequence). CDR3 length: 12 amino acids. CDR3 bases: TGTGCCAGCAGCTTAGATACCCGGGACAGGCACTTC. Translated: CASSLDTRDRHF.

CDR3 DNA sequence: TGCACCAGGGGGACTAGGGGACAAGAGACCCAGTACTTC. It translates to CTRGTRGQETQYF. The chain has TRBV1 and TRBJ2-5; no DNA check was done on the table's D call, TRBD2. TRBV1 is tagged as a pseudogene. This CDR3 region has 13 residues.

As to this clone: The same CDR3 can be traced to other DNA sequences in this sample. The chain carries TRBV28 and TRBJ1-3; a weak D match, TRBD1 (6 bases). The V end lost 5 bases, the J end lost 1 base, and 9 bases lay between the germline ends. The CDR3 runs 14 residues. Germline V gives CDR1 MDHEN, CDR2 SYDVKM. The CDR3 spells CASSLTGSGNTIYF. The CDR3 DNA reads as TGTGCCAGCAGTCTGACAGGATCTGGAAACACCATATATTTT.

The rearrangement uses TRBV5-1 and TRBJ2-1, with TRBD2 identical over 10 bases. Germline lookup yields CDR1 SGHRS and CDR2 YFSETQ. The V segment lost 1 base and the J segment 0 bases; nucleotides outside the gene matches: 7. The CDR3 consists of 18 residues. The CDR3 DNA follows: TGCGCCAGCAGCTTGCTTGGACTAGCGGCCCGCTCCTACAATGAGCAGTTCTTC. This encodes CASSLLGLAARSYNEQFF.

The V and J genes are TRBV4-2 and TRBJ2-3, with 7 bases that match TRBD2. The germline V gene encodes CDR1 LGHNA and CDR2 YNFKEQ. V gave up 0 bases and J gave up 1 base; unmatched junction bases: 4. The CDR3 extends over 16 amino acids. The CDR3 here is CASSQDRAGGTDTQYF. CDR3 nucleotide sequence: TGTGCCAGCAGCCAAGATAGGGCGGGAGGCACAGATACGCAGTATTTT.

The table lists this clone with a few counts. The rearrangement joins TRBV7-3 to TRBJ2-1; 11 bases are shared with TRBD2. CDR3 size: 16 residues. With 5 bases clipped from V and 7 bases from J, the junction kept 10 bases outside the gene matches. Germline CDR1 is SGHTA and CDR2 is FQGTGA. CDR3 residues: CASSPRTSGFENEQFF. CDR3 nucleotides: TGTGCCAGCAGCCCACGGACTAGCGGGTTTGAAAATGAGCAGTTCTTC.